This T cell receptor beta chain was profiled in a study of technical replicates of blood from several donors. Assay used: immunoSEQ multiplex PCR; TCRdb lists only in-frame clones, some missing. Among around 83,000 clones listed, 94% were seen once. CDR1 is SGHVS, CDR2 FNYEAQ, per germline. V was clipped by 3 bases and J by 3 bases; unmatched bases: 6. The CDR3 extends over 15 amino acids. Input material: T cells isolated from PBMCs. The TCR comes from a human donor in good health. V is TRBV7-6 and J is TRBJ1-2; 8 positions agree with TRBD1. As DNA, the CDR3 is TGTGCCAGCAGCTTGGGGGCAGGGGGCGACTATGGCTACACCTTC. This encodes CASSLGAGGDYGYTF.